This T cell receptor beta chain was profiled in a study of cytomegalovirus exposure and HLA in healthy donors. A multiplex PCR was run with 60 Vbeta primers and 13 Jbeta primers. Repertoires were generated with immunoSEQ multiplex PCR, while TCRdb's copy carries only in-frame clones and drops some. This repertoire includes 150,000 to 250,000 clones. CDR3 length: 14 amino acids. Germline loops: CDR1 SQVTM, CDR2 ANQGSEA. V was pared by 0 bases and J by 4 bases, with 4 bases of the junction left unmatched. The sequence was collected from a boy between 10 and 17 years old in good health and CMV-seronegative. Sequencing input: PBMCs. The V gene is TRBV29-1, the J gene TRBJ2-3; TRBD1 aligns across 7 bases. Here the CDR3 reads CSVEDHRGADTQYF. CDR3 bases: TGCAGCGTTGAAGATCACAGGGGAGCAGATACGCAGTATTTT.